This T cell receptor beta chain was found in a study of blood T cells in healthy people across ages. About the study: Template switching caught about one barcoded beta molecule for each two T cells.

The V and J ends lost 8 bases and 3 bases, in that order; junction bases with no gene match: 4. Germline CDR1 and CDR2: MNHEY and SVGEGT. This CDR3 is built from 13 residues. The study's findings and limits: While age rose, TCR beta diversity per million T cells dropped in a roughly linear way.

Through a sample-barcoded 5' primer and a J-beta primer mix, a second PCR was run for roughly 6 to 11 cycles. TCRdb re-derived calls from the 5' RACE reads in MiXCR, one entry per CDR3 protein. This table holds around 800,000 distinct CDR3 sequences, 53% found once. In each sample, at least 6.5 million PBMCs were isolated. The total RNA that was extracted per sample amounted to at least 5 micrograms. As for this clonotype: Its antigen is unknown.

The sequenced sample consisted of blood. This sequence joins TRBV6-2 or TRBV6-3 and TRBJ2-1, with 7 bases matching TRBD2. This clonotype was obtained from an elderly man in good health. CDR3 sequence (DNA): TGTGCCAGCGGGAGGGCCAACTACAATGAGCAGTTCTTC. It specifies CASGRANYNEQFF.